This T cell receptor beta chain was identified in a study of T cell responses to AZD1222 COVID-19 vaccine. Findings and limits, study-wide: A rise in Spike-specific TCR breadth and depth followed two AZD1222 doses.

Sequencing used immunoSEQ multiplex PCR; TCRdb keeps in-frame clones, though not all of them. This sample has around 100,000 clones; more than 70% occur once, and the top ten carry around 3.8%. In regard to this clone: No antigen is known for it.

The ends lost 5 bases at V and 8 bases at J; junction bases unmatched: 8. Germline V CDR1 and CDR2: SEHNR, FQNEAQ (reference sequence). The CDR3 length is 14 residues. This receptor was identified in an adult in good health. This chain joins TRBV7-9 and TRBJ1-4; 7 nucleotides align to TRBD1. This material consisted of peripheral blood, taken on day 0 of MenACWY control vaccination. In nucleotides, the CDR3 is TGTGCCAGCAGCCTACAGGGGATCGGGGAAAAACTGTTTTTT. This translates into CASSLQGIGEKLFF.